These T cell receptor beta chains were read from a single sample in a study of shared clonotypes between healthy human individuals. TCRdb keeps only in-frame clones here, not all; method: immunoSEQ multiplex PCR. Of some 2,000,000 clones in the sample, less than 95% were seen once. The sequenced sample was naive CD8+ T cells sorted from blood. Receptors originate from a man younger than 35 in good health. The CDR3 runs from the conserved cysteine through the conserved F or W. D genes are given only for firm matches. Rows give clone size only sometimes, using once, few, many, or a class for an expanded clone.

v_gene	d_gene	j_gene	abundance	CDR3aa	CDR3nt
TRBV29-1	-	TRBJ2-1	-	CSVGDNEQFF	TGCAGCGTTGGAGACAATGAGCAGTTCTTC
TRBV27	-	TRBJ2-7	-	CASGLADEQYF	TGTGCCAGCGGATTGGCCGACGAGCAGTACTTC
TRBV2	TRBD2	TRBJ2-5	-	CASTSGSGRETQYF	TGTGCCAGTACTAGCGGGAGCGGTCGGGAGACCCAGTACTTC
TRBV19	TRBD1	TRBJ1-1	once	CASSYRTGGNTEAFF	TGTGCCAGTAGCTATCGGACAGGGGGGAACACTGAAGCTTTCTTT
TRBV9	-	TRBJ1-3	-	CASSVGASGNTIYF	TGTGCCAGCAGCGTAGGTGCGAGTGGAAACACCATATATTTT
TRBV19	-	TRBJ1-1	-	CATNRGSEAFF	TGTGCCACCAATAGGGGTTCTGAAGCTTTCTTT
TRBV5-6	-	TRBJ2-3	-	CASSLAEADTQYF	TGTGCCAGCAGCTTGGCCGAGGCGGATACGCAGTATTTT
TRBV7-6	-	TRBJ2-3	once	CASSLGARASTDTQYF	TGTGCCAGCAGCTTAGGTGCCCGGGCTTCCACAGATACGCAGTATTTT
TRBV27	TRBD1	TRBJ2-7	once	CASSLHSGGALEQYF	TGTGCCAGCAGTTTACATTCAGGGGGCGCGTTGGAGCAGTACTTC
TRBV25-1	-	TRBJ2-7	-	CASSEGTARPRPDEQYF	TGTGCCAGCAGTGAAGGGACGGCCCGACCCCGACCCGACGAGCAGTACTTC
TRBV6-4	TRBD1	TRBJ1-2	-	CASSDSPGTGYGYTF	TGTGCCAGCAGTGACTCACCCGGGACAGGCTATGGCTACACCTTC
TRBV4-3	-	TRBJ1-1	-	CASSRTAVNTEAFF	TGCGCCAGCAGCCGGACAGCGGTGAACACTGAAGCTTTCTTT
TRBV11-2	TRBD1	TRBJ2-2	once	CASSLRTGSMTGELFF	TGTGCCAGCAGCTTAAGGACAGGGAGTATGACCGGGGAGCTGTTTTTT
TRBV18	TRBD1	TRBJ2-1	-	CASSPRGDRGRDNEQFF	TGTGCCAGCTCACCACGGGGGGACAGGGGGCGCGACAATGAGCAGTTCTTC
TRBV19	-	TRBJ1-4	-	CASSPTEANEKLFF	TGTGCCAGTAGCCCGACAGAAGCTAATGAAAAACTGTTTTTT
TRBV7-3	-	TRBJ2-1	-	CASSLKWGVHNEQFF	TGTGCCAGCAGCTTAAAATGGGGGGTCCATAATGAGCAGTTCTTC
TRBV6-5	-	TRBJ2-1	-	CASSLRDNSYNEQFF	TGTGCCAGCAGCCTCCGGGACAACTCCTACAATGAGCAGTTCTTC
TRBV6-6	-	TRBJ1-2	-	CASSYPDRTYGYTF	TGTGCCAGCAGTTACCCGGACAGAACCTATGGCTACACCTTC
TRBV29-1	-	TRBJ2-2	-	CSVEPANTGELFF	TGCAGCGTTGAACCCGCGAACACCGGGGAGCTGTTTTTT
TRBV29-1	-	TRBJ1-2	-	CSVEPAGSYGYTF	TGCAGCGTTGAACCGGCGGGGTCCTATGGCTACACCTTC
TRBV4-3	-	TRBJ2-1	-	CASSSPGTLYNEQFF	TGCGCCAGCAGCTCTCCCGGGACACTCTACAATGAGCAGTTCTTC
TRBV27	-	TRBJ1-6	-	CASSLGVDSPLHF	TGTGCCAGCAGTTTAGGGGTGGACTCACCCCTCCACTTT
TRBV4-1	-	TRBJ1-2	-	CASSQESPAIYGYTF	TGCGCCAGCAGCCAAGAGTCGCCCGCCATCTATGGCTACACCTTC
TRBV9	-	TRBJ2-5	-	CASSVGWGLETQYF	TGTGCCAGCAGCGTAGGATGGGGGCTAGAGACCCAGTACTTC
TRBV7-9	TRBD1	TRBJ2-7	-	CASSLQGASYEQYF	TGTGCCAGCAGCTTACAGGGGGCTAGCTACGAGCAGTACTTC
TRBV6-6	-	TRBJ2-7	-	CASSNTGSAYEQYF	TGTGCCAGCAGCAATACAGGGTCAGCCTACGAGCAGTACTTC
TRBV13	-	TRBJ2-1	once	CASSLTGLTYNEQFF	TGTGCCAGCAGCTTAACGGGACTGACCTACAATGAGCAGTTCTTC
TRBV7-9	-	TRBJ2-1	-	CASSPYSEDEQFF	TGTGCCAGCAGCCCCTATAGCGAGGATGAGCAGTTCTTC
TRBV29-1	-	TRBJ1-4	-	CSVSRDDNEKLFF	TGCAGCGTCTCCCGGGACGATAATGAAAAACTGTTTTTT
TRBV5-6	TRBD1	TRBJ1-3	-	CASRPQGGASGNTIYF	TGTGCCAGCAGACCACAGGGGGGTGCCTCCGGAAACACCATATATTTT
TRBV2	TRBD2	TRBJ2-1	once	CASRGTSGSLSYNEQFF	TGTGCCAGCAGAGGGACTAGCGGGAGTCTCTCCTACAATGAGCAGTTCTTC
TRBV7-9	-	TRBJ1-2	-	CASSKGTQTYGYTF	TGTGCCAGCAGCAAGGGAACGCAGACCTATGGCTACACCTTC
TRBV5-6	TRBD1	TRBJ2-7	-	CASSLGDRDYEQYF	TGTGCCAGCAGCTTGGGGGACAGGGACTACGAGCAGTACTTC
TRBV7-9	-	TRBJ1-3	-	CASSLVTTGKDTIYF	TGTGCCAGCAGCTTGGTAACCACAGGGAAGGACACCATATATTTT
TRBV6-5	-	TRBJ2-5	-	CASSYNWAQETQYF	TGTGCCAGCAGTTACAACTGGGCCCAAGAGACCCAGTACTTC
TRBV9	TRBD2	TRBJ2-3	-	CASSVGLAGSASTDTQYF	TGTGCCAGCAGCGTGGGACTAGCGGGTTCCGCTAGCACAGATACGCAGTATTTT
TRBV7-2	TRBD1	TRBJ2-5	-	CASSLAGTGLQETQYF	TGTGCCAGCAGCTTAGCCGGGACAGGCCTCCAAGAGACCCAGTACTTC
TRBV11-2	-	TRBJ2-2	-	CASSLMITGNTGELFF	TGTGCCAGCAGCTTAATGATAACAGGAAACACCGGGGAGCTGTTTTTT
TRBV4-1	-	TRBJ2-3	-	CASSQEREVGTDTQYF	TGCGCCAGCAGCCAAGAACGTGAGGTGGGCACAGATACGCAGTATTTT
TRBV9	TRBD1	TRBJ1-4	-	CASSVEGGNEKLFF	TGTGCCAGCAGCGTAGAAGGGGGCAACGAAAAACTGTTTTTT
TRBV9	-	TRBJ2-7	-	CASSPTPGHEQYF	TGTGCCAGCAGCCCCACTCCAGGGCACGAGCAGTACTTC
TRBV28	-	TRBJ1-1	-	CASSLSPLTGTEAFF	TGTGCCAGCAGTTTATCCCCATTAACGGGCACTGAAGCTTTCTTT
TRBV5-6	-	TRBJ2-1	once	CASSLANNEQFF	TGTGCCAGCAGCTTGGCCAACAATGAGCAGTTCTTC
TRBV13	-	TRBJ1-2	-	CASSFQGLYYGYTF	TGTGCCAGCAGTTTTCAGGGGTTGTACTATGGCTACACCTTC
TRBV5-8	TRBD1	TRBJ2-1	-	CASSSDRGLSYNEQFF	TGTGCCAGCAGTTCGGACAGGGGCTTATCCTACAATGAGCAGTTCTTC
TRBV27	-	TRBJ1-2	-	CASSSGTRYGYTF	TGTGCCAGCAGTTCTGGGACCCGCTATGGCTACACCTTC
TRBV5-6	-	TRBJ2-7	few	CASSPRLVDYEQYF	TGTGCCAGCAGCCCTCGACTAGTTGACTACGAGCAGTACTTC
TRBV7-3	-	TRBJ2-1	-	CASSLTLGPYNEQFF	TGTGCCAGCAGCTTAACCCTAGGTCCCTACAATGAGCAGTTCTTC
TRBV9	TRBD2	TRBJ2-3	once	CASSVGLADSSDTQYF	TGTGCCAGCAGCGTAGGACTAGCTGATAGTTCCGATACGCAGTATTTT
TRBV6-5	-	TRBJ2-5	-	CASSAVWSDQETQYF	TGTGCCAGCAGTGCAGTGTGGTCCGACCAAGAGACCCAGTACTTC
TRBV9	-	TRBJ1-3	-	CASSRDGSSGNTIYF	TGTGCCAGCAGCCGGGACGGTTCCTCTGGAAACACCATATATTTT